This is a list of T cell receptor beta chains from one sample in a study of T cells expressing NK-cell markers. TCRdb re-called the 5' RACE reads and gives one entry per CDR3 protein, without DNA. The table lists about 440,000 distinct CDR3 sequences. The sample was blood T cells: a sorted CD56 or NKG2C T cell subset, CD4+ or CD8+ T cells, or bulk PBMC T cells (not recorded which). Every receptor here comes from a woman aged 18 to 75 in good health. Both conserved end residues are part of each CDR3.

j_call: TRBJ1-2
v_call: TRBV29-1
cdr3_aa: CSVEDPGEAGYTF

j_call: TRBJ2-6
v_call: TRBV20-1
cdr3_aa: CSAARALGANVLTF

j_call: TRBJ1-2
v_call: TRBV5-5
cdr3_aa: CASSEVNYGYTF

j_call: TRBJ2-7
v_call: TRBV12-3/TRBV12-4
cdr3_aa: CASRTRGRSYEQYF

j_call: TRBJ2-3
v_call: TRBV4-2
cdr3_aa: CASSQEGSHRDTQYF

j_call: TRBJ1-1
v_call: TRBV5-1
cdr3_aa: CASSPVEFTEAFF

j_call: TRBJ2-7
v_call: TRBV18
cdr3_aa: CASSPPDKYEQYF

j_call: TRBJ1-2
v_call: TRBV29-1
cdr3_aa: CSVDRGTGPYGYTF

j_call: TRBJ2-3
v_call: TRBV11-2
cdr3_aa: CASSLAGRGDTQYF

j_call: TRBJ1-3
v_call: TRBV20-1
cdr3_aa: CSARGLYSGNTIYF

j_call: TRBJ2-5
v_call: TRBV5-4
cdr3_aa: CASSLVHQETQYF

j_call: TRBJ1-2
v_call: TRBV9
cdr3_aa: CASSPRGDAGDRGYTF

j_call: TRBJ1-6
v_call: TRBV5-1
cdr3_aa: CASSLDPFRQDSPLHF

j_call: TRBJ2-7
v_call: TRBV19
cdr3_aa: CATSRNSGYEQYF

j_call: TRBJ1-2
v_call: TRBV11-2
cdr3_aa: CASRDRENYGYTF

j_call: TRBJ2-7
v_call: TRBV15
cdr3_aa: CATSRDAHETSEQYF

j_call: TRBJ2-5
v_call: TRBV6-2/TRBV6-3
cdr3_aa: CASSYGDRGEEETQYF

j_call: TRBJ2-1
v_call: TRBV25-1
cdr3_aa: CASSGLAGGPGEQFF

j_call: TRBJ2-3
v_call: TRBV7-6
cdr3_aa: CASSLVAGDSTDTQYF

j_call: TRBJ2-1
v_call: TRBV12-3/TRBV12-4
cdr3_aa: CASNSYNEQFF

j_call: TRBJ2-7
v_call: TRBV12-3/TRBV12-4
cdr3_aa: CASSYSPILDRGDYEQYF

j_call: TRBJ2-3
v_call: TRBV20-1
cdr3_aa: CSSLGGGAVTGTQYF

j_call: TRBJ1-1
v_call: TRBV7-3
cdr3_aa: CASSLTRAVNTEAFF

j_call: TRBJ2-1
v_call: TRBV7-2
cdr3_aa: CASSLSSPTYNEQFF

j_call: TRBJ1-2
v_call: TRBV29-1
cdr3_aa: CSVVAQNYGYTF

j_call: TRBJ2-1
v_call: TRBV2
cdr3_aa: CAGLGGGHNEQFF

j_call: TRBJ2-3
v_call: TRBV7-2
cdr3_aa: CASSMTSPGGTQYF

j_call: TRBJ1-1
v_call: TRBV3-1
cdr3_aa: CASSQVEDSQAFF

j_call: TRBJ2-1
v_call: TRBV7-9
cdr3_aa: CASSYHGLLENEQFF

j_call: TRBJ2-1
v_call: TRBV29-1
cdr3_aa: CSVVRTGFSNEQFF

j_call: TRBJ2-1
v_call: TRBV6-2/TRBV6-3
cdr3_aa: CASSDGTSGRIDEQFF

j_call: TRBJ1-4
v_call: TRBV28
cdr3_aa: CASRPDRTTTNEKLFF

j_call: TRBJ1-5
v_call: TRBV5-6
cdr3_aa: CASSFWGGQPQHF

j_call: TRBJ2-2
v_call: TRBV7-4
cdr3_aa: CASSTPLWDRGLLFAGELFF

j_call: TRBJ2-1
v_call: TRBV20-1
cdr3_aa: CSARDKRNSYNEQFF

j_call: TRBJ2-5
v_call: TRBV5-1
cdr3_aa: CASSASPISPAGAQETQYF

j_call: TRBJ2-1
v_call: TRBV20-1
cdr3_aa: CSARPGGPYNEQFF

j_call: TRBJ1-2
v_call: TRBV5-1
cdr3_aa: CASSLLGRGHYGYTF

j_call: TRBJ2-7
v_call: TRBV27
cdr3_aa: CASSLQTGEQYF

j_call: TRBJ2-5
v_call: TRBV20-1
cdr3_aa: CSGPVDGGLQETQYF

j_call: TRBJ1-1
v_call: TRBV6-2/TRBV6-3
cdr3_aa: CASSIVVETEAFF

j_call: TRBJ2-5
v_call: TRBV15
cdr3_aa: CATSRDTFPGETQYF

j_call: TRBJ2-1
v_call: TRBV7-3
cdr3_aa: CASSSPGYNEQFF

j_call: TRBJ2-2
v_call: TRBV11-1
cdr3_aa: CASSSGETSGGTNTGELFF

j_call: TRBJ2-7
v_call: TRBV6-5
cdr3_aa: CASSYRPAGAGYEQYF

j_call: TRBJ2-1
v_call: TRBV29-1
cdr3_aa: CSVEAGGPREGEQFF

j_call: TRBJ1-2
v_call: TRBV20-1
cdr3_aa: CSAPPLQGAFNYGYTF

j_call: TRBJ2-1
v_call: TRBV11-3
cdr3_aa: CASSFSGRPYNEQFF

j_call: TRBJ2-5
v_call: TRBV11-2
cdr3_aa: CASSQLGLIQETQYF

j_call: TRBJ2-3
v_call: TRBV2
cdr3_aa: CASSEGQGIRTDTQYF

j_call: TRBJ1-1
v_call: TRBV28
cdr3_aa: CASRTGTYTEAFF

j_call: TRBJ1-2
v_call: TRBV12-3/TRBV12-4
cdr3_aa: CASSRSGGYGYTF

j_call: TRBJ2-5
v_call: TRBV29-1
cdr3_aa: CSAPGGQTQYF

j_call: TRBJ2-4
v_call: TRBV29-1
cdr3_aa: CSARTGEDIQYF

j_call: TRBJ2-3
v_call: TRBV18
cdr3_aa: CASSPVPDTQYF

j_call: TRBJ2-2
v_call: TRBV9
cdr3_aa: CASSDSRPGSTGELFF

j_call: TRBJ1-5
v_call: TRBV6-1
cdr3_aa: CASSEPTASNQPQHF

j_call: TRBJ2-3
v_call: TRBV5-1
cdr3_aa: CASSLEGVWGTDTQYF

j_call: TRBJ1-2
v_call: TRBV9
cdr3_aa: CASSVVSGQGRYTF